The rows below give T cell receptor beta chains drawn from one sample of a study of yellow fever vaccine responses in identical twins. TCRdb re-called the RT-PCR reads with MiXCR, one entry per CDR3 protein. The sample contains under 30,000 distinct CDR3 sequences, under 85% of which appear only once. Sequenced here: T cells from blood (PBMCs), unsorted or a sorted subset (not recorded which), sampled before or after yellow fever vaccination (not recorded which). The receptors originated from a woman younger than 35 who received the yellow fever vaccine. Each CDR3 is given with its conserved first and last residue. D genes are given only for firm matches. Some rows mark clone size as missing; the rest say once, few, many or name a class of expanded clone.

j_call clone_size d_call v_call cdr3_nt cdr3_aa
TRBJ2-1 NA NA TRBV5-6 TGTGCCAGCAACAGCCCCCTCAATGAGCAGTTCTTC CASNSPLNEQFF
TRBJ2-7 NA TRBD2 TRBV7-9 TGTGCCAGCAGCCCCGCGGGACTAGCGGGGGGGGAGCAGTACTTC CASSPAGLAGGEQYF
TRBJ2-3 NA NA TRBV6-2/TRBV6-3 TGTGCCAGCAGTTACTCGATTCTGGGGGATACGCAGTATTTT CASSYSILGDTQYF
TRBJ2-3 NA TRBD2 TRBV5-1 TGCGCCAGCAGCCAAGCGGGGGACTTCACAGATACGCAGTATTTT CASSQAGDFTDTQYF
TRBJ2-3 NA NA TRBV6-1 TGTGCCAGCAGTGATGGTTATTTGCCAGATACGCAGTATTTT CASSDGYLPDTQYF
TRBJ1-1 NA NA TRBV6-1 TGTGCCAGCAGGCCGGCAGGGGTGAACACTGAAGCTTTCTTT CASRPAGVNTEAFF
TRBJ2-1 few TRBD1 TRBV12-3/TRBV12-4 TGTGCCAGCAGCATTTCGGGACAGGGACAAAATGAGCAGTTCTTC CASSISGQGQNEQFF
TRBJ1-1 NA NA TRBV12-3/TRBV12-4 TGTGCCAGCAGTCTTAAAAGGGAGACTGAAGCTTTCTTT CASSLKRETEAFF
TRBJ1-2 NA NA TRBV28 TGTGCCAGCAGTCCGCTGGCGGGAAACTATGGCTACACCTTC CASSPLAGNYGYTF
TRBJ2-5 NA NA TRBV4-2 TGTGCCAGCACCCGAGGGGGCGGGGGACAAGAGACCCAGTACTTC CASTRGGGGQETQYF
TRBJ2-6 NA NA TRBV11-1 TGTGCCAGCAGCTTCGGGGGGCCTGTTGGGGCCAACGTCCTGACTTTC CASSFGGPVGANVLTF
TRBJ2-3 NA NA TRBV5-5 TGTGCCAGCAGCCTGGCCGTGGATAGCTCGACAGATACGCAGTATTTT CASSLAVDSSTDTQYF
TRBJ1-2 NA NA TRBV20-1 TGCAGTGCCAAGGAGGGGCCGCTCTATGGCTACACCTTC CSAKEGPLYGYTF
TRBJ1-3 NA TRBD1 TRBV10-3 TGTGCCATCAGGGGACAGGGGCTCTCTGGAAACACCATATATTTT CAIRGQGLSGNTIYF
TRBJ2-3 once NA TRBV2 TGTGCCAGCAGTATCGGGCCTGGACTTGAGTATTTT CASSIGPGLEYF
TRBJ2-2 NA NA TRBV2 TGTGCCAGCGGTCGGGAGCGAACGAACACCGGGGAGCTGTTTTTT CASGRERTNTGELFF
TRBJ2-3 NA NA TRBV9 TGTGCCAGCAGCGTAGGGTATAACACAGATACGCAGTATTTT CASSVGYNTDTQYF
TRBJ2-1 once NA TRBV14 TGTGCCAGCAGCCGCCGAAAAATCGAGTCCTACAATGAGCAGTTCTTC CASSRRKIESYNEQFF
TRBJ1-4 NA NA TRBV6-4 TGTGCCAGCAGTGCCTCGAGGGGTATGGGTAGACTCTACGAAAAACTGTTTTTT CASSASRGMGRLYEKLFF
TRBJ2-2 few NA TRBV29-1 TGCAGCGTACCCGCGGGCGGGGAGCTGTTTTTT CSVPAGGELFF
TRBJ1-5 NA NA TRBV28 TGTGCCAGCAGTTCCTCCAGACTCCCAACTAATCAGCCCCAGCATTTT CASSSSRLPTNQPQHF
TRBJ2-6 NA NA TRBV18 TGTGCCAGCCGTCCGGAGGCTGGGGCCAACGTCCTGACTTTC CASRPEAGANVLTF
TRBJ1-3 NA NA TRBV15 TGTGCCACCAGCAGAGATCGTTTGGTTGGAAACACCATATATTTT CATSRDRLVGNTIYF
TRBJ1-5 NA NA TRBV19 TGTGCCAGTAGAAAAGAACCGGTAAGAAATAATCAGCCCCAGCATTTT CASRKEPVRNNQPQHF
TRBJ2-6 NA NA TRBV6-2/TRBV6-3 TGTGCCAGCACCCAAACCGTTCGGGCCAACGTCCTGACTTTC CASTQTVRANVLTF
TRBJ1-5 NA NA TRBV20-1 TGCAGTGCTAGAGATCGGCTCCATAGCAATCAGCCCCAGCATTTT CSARDRLHSNQPQHF
TRBJ2-3 NA NA TRBV18 TGTGCCAGCTCACCGGTAGGGGGGGGCCGAGATACGCAGTATTTT CASSPVGGGRDTQYF
TRBJ2-3 NA NA TRBV7-9 TGTGCCAGCAGCTTTACAGATACGCAGTATTTT CASSFTDTQYF
TRBJ2-1 NA NA TRBV12-3/TRBV12-4 TGTGCCAGCAGTTTGGGGAATTTCTCCTACAATGAGCAGTTCTTC CASSLGNFSYNEQFF
TRBJ2-5 NA NA TRBV11-1 TGTGCCAGCAGCTTAGGGCAGCAGTACCAAGAGACCCAGTACTTC CASSLGQQYQETQYF
TRBJ2-2 NA TRBD2 TRBV7-2 TGTGCCAGCAGCCTAGCGGGAGGGTTGGACACCGGGGAGCTGGTTTTT CASSLAGGLDTGELVF
TRBJ1-6 NA NA TRBV3-1 TGTGCCAGCAGCCACGGACGGACCTATAATTCACCCCTCCACTTT CASSHGRTYNSPLHF
TRBJ2-1 NA NA TRBV2 TGTGCCAGCAGTGAAGTTATAGGGGACAATGAGCAGTTCTTC CASSEVIGDNEQFF
TRBJ2-7 once NA TRBV3-1 TGTGCCAGCAGCCAAGATCTTGGCTATAACTACGAGCAGTACTTC CASSQDLGYNYEQYF
TRBJ1-1 NA NA TRBV11-2 TGTGCCAGCAGCTCAAACAGGGCTAACACTGAAGCTTTCTTT CASSSNRANTEAFF
TRBJ2-5 NA TRBD2 TRBV12-3/TRBV12-4 TGTGCCAGCAGTCACGAACAGACTAGCGGGAGACGGGGGACCCAGTACTTC CASSHEQTSGRRGTQYF